These T cell receptor beta chains were read from a single sample in a study of blood T cell repertoires in COVID-19. Assay: immunoSEQ multiplex PCR; the TCRdb copy retains only in-frame clones and omits some. There are 84,000 or so clones in the sample; 75% to 85% occur only once, and about a third lies in the top ten. The sequenced sample consisted of peripheral blood. The source of these receptors is a man between 60 and 75 years old with COVID-19, enrolled during active disease. Each CDR3 is given with its conserved first and last residue. The order of the fields is J gene, clone size, V gene, D gene, CDR3 protein, CDR3 DNA. The D gene is left open where the match is weak. Only part of the rows carry a size: once, few, many, or a class if the clone is expanded.

>TRBJ2-1|.|TRBV7-3|.
CASSLTSGEQFF
TGTGCCAGCAGCTTAACGAGCGGTGAGCAGTTCTTC
>TRBJ2-7|.|TRBV15|.
CATSRDVSSYEQYF
TGTGCCACCAGCAGAGATGTGAGCTCCTACGAGCAGTACTTC
>TRBJ2-5|once|TRBV6-5|TRBD2
CASLAGGPRETQYF
TGTGCCAGCCTAGCGGGAGGGCCTCGAGAGACCCAGTACTTC
>TRBJ2-3|once|TRBV11-3|.
CASSRRRSAETGDTQYF
TGTGCCAGCAGCCGTCGAAGGAGTGCGGAAACTGGGGATACGCAGTATTTT
>TRBJ1-2|.|TRBV27|.
CASSPRGKNSGYTF
TGTGCCAGCAGTCCCCGGGGGAAGAACTCGGGCTACACCTTC
>TRBJ1-3|few|TRBV2|.
CASSEPRAGNTIYF
TGTGCCAGCAGTGAACCCAGGGCTGGAAACACCATATATTTT
>TRBJ1-5|.|TRBV19|TRBD1
CASSLRGTVNQPQHF
TGTGCCAGTAGTCTCCGGGGGACAGTGAATCAGCCCCAGCATTTT
>TRBJ2-7|.|TRBV12-3/TRBV12-4|TRBD1
CASRGTGAYEQYF
TGTGCCAGCAGGGGGACAGGGGCATACGAGCAGTACTTC
>TRBJ2-7|.|TRBV11-1|TRBD1
CASRKGQAAGSGQYF
TGTGCCAGCAGGAAAGGACAGGCGGCAGGGTCGGGGCAGTACTTC
>TRBJ1-1|.|TRBV27|.
CASSSKQGWTEAFF
TGTGCCAGCAGTTCCAAACAGGGTTGGACTGAAGCTTTCTTT
>TRBJ1-2|.|TRBV7-9|TRBD1
CASTQSDRGRSYGYTF
TGTGCCAGCACCCAATCCGACAGGGGGCGAAGCTATGGCTACACCTTC
>TRBJ2-3|few|TRBV7-3|.
CASSGMGAGTDTQYF
TGTGCCAGCAGCGGTATGGGGGCCGGCACAGATACGCAGTATTTT
>TRBJ1-2|few|TRBV19|.
CASSMAGLAHGYTF
TGTGCCAGTAGTATGGCTGGGCTTGCCCATGGCTACACCTTC
>TRBJ2-2|.|TRBV6-2/TRBV6-3|.
CASSLGAGGELFF
TGTGCCAGCAGTTTGGGAGCCGGCGGGGAGCTGTTTTTT
>TRBJ2-5|.|TRBV12-3/TRBV12-4|TRBD2
CASSLSRGGSLYF
TGTGCCAGCAGTTTATCGAGGGGCGGGAGCCTGTACTTC
>TRBJ2-2|.|TRBV4-1|.
CASSQGPSAPSTGELFF
TGCGCCAGCAGCCAAGGCCCTAGCGCCCCGAGCACCGGGGAGCTGTTTTTT
>TRBJ2-7|.|TRBV12-3/TRBV12-4|.
CASSMTAPYEQYF
TGTGCCAGCAGTATGACAGCCCCCTACGAGCAGTACTTC
>TRBJ2-3|.|TRBV10-3|TRBD2
CAIRAGASTDTQYF
TGTGCCATCAGGGCGGGAGCTAGCACAGATACGCAGTATTTT
>TRBJ1-2|.|TRBV9|TRBD1
CASSVLGQGNNYGYTF
TGTGCCAGCAGCGTATTGGGACAGGGGAACAACTATGGCTACACCTTC
>TRBJ2-1|.|TRBV21-1|.
CASSTLWDGTPVRSYNEQFF
TGTGCCAGCAGCACACTATGGGATGGGACTCCTGTTCGCTCCTACAATGAGCAGTTCTTC
>TRBJ2-3|.|TRBV19|.
CASNPGAVRDTQYF
TGTGCCAGTAACCCTGGGGCGGTTCGGGATACGCAGTATTTT
>TRBJ2-2|.|TRBV19|TRBD1
CASSPYRGSTGELFF
TGTGCCAGTAGTCCTTACAGGGGATCGACCGGGGAGCTGTTTTTT
>TRBJ1-6|.|TRBV25-1|.
CASSELRPSYNSPLHF
TGTGCCAGCAGTGAACTCAGGCCCTCCTATAATTCACCCCTCCACTTT
>TRBJ1-2|.|TRBV6-2/TRBV6-3|TRBD1
CASRPTGGANGYTF
TGTGCCAGCAGACCTACAGGGGGCGCGAATGGCTACACCTTC
>TRBJ2-7|.|TRBV18|.
CASSSGDTKKYEQYF
TGTGCCAGCTCATCCGGGGACACGAAGAAGTACGAGCAGTACTTC
>TRBJ2-1|.|TRBV29-1|.
CSGTHRSYNEQFF
TGCAGCGGTACTCATCGCTCCTACAATGAGCAGTTCTTC
>TRBJ1-2|.|TRBV6-4|.
CASSDSVAGYTF
TGTGCCAGCAGTGACTCGGTGGCTGGCTACACCTTC
>TRBJ2-3|.|TRBV2|.
CASSTGFTDTQYF
TGTGCCAGCAGTACGGGGTTCACAGATACGCAGTATTTT
>TRBJ1-2|.|TRBV6-1|TRBD1
CASSDLTRGIYGYTF
TGTGCCAGCAGTGACCTGACCAGGGGGATCTATGGCTACACCTTC
>TRBJ2-5|once|TRBV19|.
CASSQQETQYF
TGTGCCAGTAGCCAGCAAGAGACCCAGTACTTC
>TRBJ2-7|.|TRBV12-3/TRBV12-4|.
CASSRNYEQYF
TGTGCCAGCAGCCGTAACTACGAGCAGTACTTC
>TRBJ1-2|.|TRBV9|TRBD1
CASRPQGAEGYTF
TGTGCCAGCAGACCCCAGGGGGCGGAAGGCTACACCTTC
>TRBJ2-7|.|TRBV7-2|.
CASSLDPGLTNEQYF
TGTGCCAGCAGCTTAGATCCAGGGTTAACGAACGAGCAGTACTTC
>TRBJ2-1|.|TRBV7-3|TRBD2
CASSLVGTSGRAGNEQFF
TGTGCCAGCAGCTTAGTCGGGACTAGCGGGAGGGCCGGGAATGAGCAGTTCTTC
>TRBJ2-3|.|TRBV2|TRBD2
CASSEGGRLADTQYF
TGTGCCAGCAGTGAGGGCGGGAGATTGGCAGATACGCAGTATTTT
>TRBJ1-2|.|TRBV2|TRBD1
CASRDSLYYGYTF
TGTGCCAGCCGGGACAGCCTCTACTATGGCTACACCTTC
>TRBJ2-5|.|TRBV7-3|TRBD1
CASSLDRGKYQETQYF
TGTGCCAGCAGCTTAGACAGGGGAAAGTACCAAGAGACCCAGTACTTC
>TRBJ2-1|.|TRBV11-2|.
CASSSSGSYSSYNEQFF
TGTGCCAGCAGCTCCTCGGGATCCTATAGCTCCTACAATGAGCAGTTCTTC
>TRBJ1-4|once|TRBV12-3/TRBV12-4|.
CASSLLVEKLFF
TGTGCCAGCAGTTTACTAGTAGAAAAACTGTTTTTT
>TRBJ2-2|.|TRBV27|TRBD2
CASSFRLAGSNTGELFF
TGTGCCAGCAGTTTTCGACTAGCGGGATCGAACACCGGGGAGCTGTTTTTT
>TRBJ2-2|.|TRBV7-3|.
CASSFGASNTGELFF
TGTGCCAGCAGCTTCGGTGCGTCGAACACCGGGGAGCTGTTTTTT
>TRBJ1-2|.|TRBV5-1|.
CASSEGHSYYGYTF
TGCGCCAGCAGTGAAGGACACTCTTACTATGGCTACACCTTC
>TRBJ1-6|many|TRBV9|.
CASSSREGSPLHF
TGTGCCAGCAGCTCCAGGGAGGGATCACCCCTCCACTTT
>TRBJ2-2|.|TRBV13|TRBD2
CASSSRTSGRITGELFF
TGTGCCAGCAGCTCGAGGACTAGCGGGAGGATCACCGGGGAGCTGTTTTTT
>TRBJ2-2|.|TRBV7-9|TRBD1
CASSPGQGNTGELFF
TGTGCCAGCAGCCCGGGACAGGGGAACACCGGGGAGCTGTTTTTT
>TRBJ2-3|.|TRBV5-5|.
CASSWGGGGRALPGYF
TGTGCCAGCAGCTGGGGAGGGGGGGGGCGGGCCCTCCCTGGGTATTTT
>TRBJ1-6|.|TRBV20-1|.
CSASLDRSLNSPLHF
TGCAGTGCTAGTCTGGACAGAAGCCTTAATTCACCCCTCCACTTT
>TRBJ1-5|.|TRBV7-6|TRBD1
CASSLFSGGNQPQHF
TGTGCCAGCAGCTTATTTTCAGGGGGTAATCAGCCCCAGCATTTT
>TRBJ1-3|few|TRBV24-1|.
CATTGRQNTIYF
TGTGCCACCACTGGCAGGCAAAACACCATATATTTT
>TRBJ1-1|few|TRBV20-1|TRBD1
CSASGQGVKAVAFF
TGCAGTGCTAGTGGACAGGGGGTAAAAGCGGTAGCTTTCTTT
>TRBJ2-1|.|TRBV19|TRBD2
CASSILAGGPYNEQFF
TGTGCCAGTAGTATACTTGCGGGGGGGCCCTACAATGAGCAGTTCTTC
>TRBJ2-1|.|TRBV5-1|TRBD2
CASSLARTSGEIGDEQFF
TGCGCCAGCAGCTTGGCCCGGACTAGCGGGGAGATTGGGGATGAGCAGTTCTTC
>TRBJ1-3|.|TRBV7-9|TRBD1
CASSLDRGENTIYF
TGTGCCAGCAGCCTAGACAGGGGTGAAAACACCATATATTTT
>TRBJ2-7|once|TRBV4-2|TRBD2
CASSRDLGLSYEQYF
TGTGCCAGCAGCCGAGATTTGGGACTATCCTACGAGCAGTACTTC